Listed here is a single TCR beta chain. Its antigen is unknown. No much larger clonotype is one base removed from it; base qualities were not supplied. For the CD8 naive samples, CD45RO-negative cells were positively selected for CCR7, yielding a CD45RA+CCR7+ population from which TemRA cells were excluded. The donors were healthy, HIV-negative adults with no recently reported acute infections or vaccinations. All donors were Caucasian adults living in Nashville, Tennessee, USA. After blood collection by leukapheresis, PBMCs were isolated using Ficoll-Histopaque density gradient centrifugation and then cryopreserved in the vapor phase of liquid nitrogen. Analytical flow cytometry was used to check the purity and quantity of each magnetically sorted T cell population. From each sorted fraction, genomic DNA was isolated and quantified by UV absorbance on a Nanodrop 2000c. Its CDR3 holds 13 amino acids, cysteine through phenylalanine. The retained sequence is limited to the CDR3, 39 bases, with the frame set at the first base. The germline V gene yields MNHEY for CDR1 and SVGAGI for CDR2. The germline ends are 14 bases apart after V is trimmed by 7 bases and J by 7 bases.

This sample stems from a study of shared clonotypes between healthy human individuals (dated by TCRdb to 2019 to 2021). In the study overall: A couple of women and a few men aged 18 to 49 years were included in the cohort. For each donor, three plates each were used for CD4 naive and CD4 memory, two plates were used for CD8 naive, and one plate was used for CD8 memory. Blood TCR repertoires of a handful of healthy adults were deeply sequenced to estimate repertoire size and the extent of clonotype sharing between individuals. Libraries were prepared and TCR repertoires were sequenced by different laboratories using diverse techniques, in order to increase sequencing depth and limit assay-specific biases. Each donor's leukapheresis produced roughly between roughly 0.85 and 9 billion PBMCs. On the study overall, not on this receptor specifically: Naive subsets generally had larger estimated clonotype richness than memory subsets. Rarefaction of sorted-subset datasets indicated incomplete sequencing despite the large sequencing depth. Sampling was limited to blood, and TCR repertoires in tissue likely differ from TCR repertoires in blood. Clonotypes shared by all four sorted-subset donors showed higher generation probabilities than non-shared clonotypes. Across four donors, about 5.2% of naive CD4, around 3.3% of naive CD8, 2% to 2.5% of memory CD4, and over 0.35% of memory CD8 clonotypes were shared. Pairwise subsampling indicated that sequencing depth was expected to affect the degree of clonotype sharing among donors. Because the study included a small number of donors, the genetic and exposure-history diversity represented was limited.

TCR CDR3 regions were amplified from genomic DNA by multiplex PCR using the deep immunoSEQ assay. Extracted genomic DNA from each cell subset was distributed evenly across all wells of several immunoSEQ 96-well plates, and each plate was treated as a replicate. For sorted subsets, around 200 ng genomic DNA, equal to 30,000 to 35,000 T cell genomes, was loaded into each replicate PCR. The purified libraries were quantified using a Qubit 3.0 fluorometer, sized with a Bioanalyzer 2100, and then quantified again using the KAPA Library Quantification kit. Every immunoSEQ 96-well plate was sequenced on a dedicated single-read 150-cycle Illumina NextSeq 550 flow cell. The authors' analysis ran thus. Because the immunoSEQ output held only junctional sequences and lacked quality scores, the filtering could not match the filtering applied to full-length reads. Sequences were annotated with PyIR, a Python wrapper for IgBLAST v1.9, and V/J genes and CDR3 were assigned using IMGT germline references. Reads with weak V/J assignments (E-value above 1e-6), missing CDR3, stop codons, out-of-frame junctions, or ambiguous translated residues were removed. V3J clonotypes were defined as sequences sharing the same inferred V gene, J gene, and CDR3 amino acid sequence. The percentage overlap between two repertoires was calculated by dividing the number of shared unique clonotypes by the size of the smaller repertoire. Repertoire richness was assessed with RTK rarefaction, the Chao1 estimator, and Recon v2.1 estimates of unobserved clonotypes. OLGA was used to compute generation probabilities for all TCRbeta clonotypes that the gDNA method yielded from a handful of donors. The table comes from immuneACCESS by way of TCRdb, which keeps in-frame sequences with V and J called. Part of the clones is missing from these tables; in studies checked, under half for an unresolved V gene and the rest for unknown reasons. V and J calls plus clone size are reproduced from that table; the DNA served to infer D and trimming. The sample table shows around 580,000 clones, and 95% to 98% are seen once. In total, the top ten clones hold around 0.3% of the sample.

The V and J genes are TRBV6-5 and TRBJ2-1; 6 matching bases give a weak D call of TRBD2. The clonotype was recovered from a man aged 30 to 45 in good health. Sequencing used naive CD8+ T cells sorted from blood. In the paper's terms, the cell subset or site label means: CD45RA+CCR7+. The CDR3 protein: CASNLLGGNEQFF. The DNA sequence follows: TGTGCCAGCAACCTCCTTGGGGGGAATGAGCAGTTCTTC.